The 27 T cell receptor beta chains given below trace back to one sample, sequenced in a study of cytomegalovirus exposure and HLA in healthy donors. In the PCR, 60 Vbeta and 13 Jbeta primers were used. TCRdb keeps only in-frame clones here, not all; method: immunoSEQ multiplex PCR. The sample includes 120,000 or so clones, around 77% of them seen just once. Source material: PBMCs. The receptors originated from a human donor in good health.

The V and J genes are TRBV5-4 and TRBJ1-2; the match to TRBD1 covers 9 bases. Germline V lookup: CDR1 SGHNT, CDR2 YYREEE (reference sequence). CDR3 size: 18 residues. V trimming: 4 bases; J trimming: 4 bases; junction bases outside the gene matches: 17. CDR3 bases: TGTGCCAGCAGCCCGGACGGGACAGGGCGTCAGGGGGGCTATGGCTACACCTTC. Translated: CASSPDGTGRQGGYGYTF.

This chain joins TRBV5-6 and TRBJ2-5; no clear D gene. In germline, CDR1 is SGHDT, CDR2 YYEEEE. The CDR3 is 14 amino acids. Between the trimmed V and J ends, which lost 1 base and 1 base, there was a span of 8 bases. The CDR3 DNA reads TGTGCCAGCAGCTTGTACGGGTTCCAAGAGACCCAGTACTTC. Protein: CASSLYGFQETQYF.

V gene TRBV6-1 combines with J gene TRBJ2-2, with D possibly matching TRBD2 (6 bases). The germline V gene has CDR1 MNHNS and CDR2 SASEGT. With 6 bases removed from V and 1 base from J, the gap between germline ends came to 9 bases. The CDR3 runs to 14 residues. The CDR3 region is CASRGGKNTGELFF. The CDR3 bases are TGTGCCAGCAGGGGGGGAAAGAACACCGGGGAGCTGTTTTTT.

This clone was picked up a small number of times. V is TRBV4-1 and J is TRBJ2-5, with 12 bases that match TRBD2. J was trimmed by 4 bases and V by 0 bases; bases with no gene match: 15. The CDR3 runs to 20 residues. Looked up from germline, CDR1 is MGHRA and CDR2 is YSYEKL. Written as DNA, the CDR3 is TGCGCCAGCAGCCAAGACCTAAGGAGCTCTAGCGGGAGGGCAGGAGAGACCCAGTACTTC. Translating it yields CASSQDLRSSSGRAGETQYF.

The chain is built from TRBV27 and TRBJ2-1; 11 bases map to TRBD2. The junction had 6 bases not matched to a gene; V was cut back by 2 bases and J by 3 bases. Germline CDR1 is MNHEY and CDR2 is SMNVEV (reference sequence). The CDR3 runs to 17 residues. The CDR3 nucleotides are TGTGCCAGCAGTTTAAGTAGCGGGAGGGCCGGCTACAATGAGCAGTTCTTC. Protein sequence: CASSLSSGRAGYNEQFF.

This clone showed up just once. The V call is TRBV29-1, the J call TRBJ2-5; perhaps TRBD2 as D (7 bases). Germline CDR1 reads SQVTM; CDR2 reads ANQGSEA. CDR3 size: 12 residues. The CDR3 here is CRWRGRGETQYF. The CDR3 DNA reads TGCCGTTGGCGGGGGAGGGGGGAGACCCAGTACTTC.

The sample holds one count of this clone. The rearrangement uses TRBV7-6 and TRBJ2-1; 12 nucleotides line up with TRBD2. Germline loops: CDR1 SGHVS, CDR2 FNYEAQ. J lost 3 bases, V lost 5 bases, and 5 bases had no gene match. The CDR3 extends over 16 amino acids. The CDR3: CASSPPSGGGYNEQFF. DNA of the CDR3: TGTGCCAGCAGCCCTCCTAGCGGGGGGGGCTACAATGAGCAGTTCTTC.

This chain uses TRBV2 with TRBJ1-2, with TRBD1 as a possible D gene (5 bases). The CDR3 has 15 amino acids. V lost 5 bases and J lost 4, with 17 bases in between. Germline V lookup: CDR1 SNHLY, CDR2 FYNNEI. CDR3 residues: CASSTSKGPGYGYTF. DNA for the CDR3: TGTGCCAGCAGTACTTCCAAGGGGCCCGGCTATGGCTACACCTTC.

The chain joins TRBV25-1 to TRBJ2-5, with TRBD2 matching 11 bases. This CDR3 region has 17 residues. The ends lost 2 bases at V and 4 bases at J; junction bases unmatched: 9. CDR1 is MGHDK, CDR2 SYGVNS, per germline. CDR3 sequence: CASSEISTSGSRETQYF. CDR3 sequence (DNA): TGTGCCAGCAGTGAAATCTCCACTAGCGGGAGTCGAGAGACCCAGTACTTC.

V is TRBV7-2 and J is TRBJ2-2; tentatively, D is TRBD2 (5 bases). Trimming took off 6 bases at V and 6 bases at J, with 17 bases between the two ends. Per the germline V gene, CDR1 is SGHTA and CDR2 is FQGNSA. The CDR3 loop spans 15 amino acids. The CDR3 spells CASRWGVSISGELFF. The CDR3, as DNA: TGTGCCAGCAGATGGGGAGTTTCGATCTCCGGGGAGCTGTTTTTT.

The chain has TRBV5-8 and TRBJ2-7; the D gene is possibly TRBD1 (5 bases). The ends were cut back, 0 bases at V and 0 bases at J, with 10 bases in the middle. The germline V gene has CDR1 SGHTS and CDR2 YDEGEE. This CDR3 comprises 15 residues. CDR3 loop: CASSLDTGNSYEQYF. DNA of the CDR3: TGTGCCAGCAGCTTGGATACAGGAAACTCCTACGAGCAGTACTTC.

DNA of the CDR3: TGTGCCACCAGGGACAGGGGCCCTTGGGGCAATCAGCCCCAGCATTTT. Translation gives CATRDRGPWGNQPQHF. The rearrangement links TRBV19 to TRBJ1-5, with 10 bases matching TRBD1. V was pared by 10 bases and J by 2 bases, with 11 bases of the junction left unmatched. Germline-derived CDR1 and CDR2 are LNHDA and SQIVND (reference sequence). The CDR3 runs to 16 residues.

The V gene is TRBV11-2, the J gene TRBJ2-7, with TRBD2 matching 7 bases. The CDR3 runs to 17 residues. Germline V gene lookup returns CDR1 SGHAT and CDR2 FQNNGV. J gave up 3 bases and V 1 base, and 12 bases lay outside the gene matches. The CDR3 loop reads CASSLVPQTSRSYEQYF. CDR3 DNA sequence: TGTGCCAGCAGCTTAGTTCCCCAGACTAGCCGAAGCTACGAGCAGTACTTC.

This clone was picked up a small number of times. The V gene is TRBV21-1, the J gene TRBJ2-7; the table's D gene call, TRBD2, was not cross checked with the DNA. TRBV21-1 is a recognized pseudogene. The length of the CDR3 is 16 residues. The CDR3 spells CASSKAFSSDPYEQYF. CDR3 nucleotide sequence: TGTGCCAGCAGTAAGGCTTTCTCTAGCGACCCCTACGAGCAGTACTTC.

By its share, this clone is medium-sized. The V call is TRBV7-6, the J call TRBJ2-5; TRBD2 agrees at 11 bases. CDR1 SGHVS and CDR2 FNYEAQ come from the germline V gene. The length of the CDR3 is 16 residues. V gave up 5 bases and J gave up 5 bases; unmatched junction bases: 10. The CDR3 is CASSPGVAGGPETQYF. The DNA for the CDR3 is TGTGCCAGCAGCCCCGGCGTAGCGGGAGGGCCGGAGACCCAGTACTTC.

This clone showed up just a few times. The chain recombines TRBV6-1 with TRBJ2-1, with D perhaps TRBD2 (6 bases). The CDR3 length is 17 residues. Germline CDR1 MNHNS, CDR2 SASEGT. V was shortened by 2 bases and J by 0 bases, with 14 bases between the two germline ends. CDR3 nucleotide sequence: TGTGCCAGCAGTGAACCTAGCGCCTCGAGCTCCTACAATGAGCAGTTCTTC. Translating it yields CASSEPSASSSYNEQFF.

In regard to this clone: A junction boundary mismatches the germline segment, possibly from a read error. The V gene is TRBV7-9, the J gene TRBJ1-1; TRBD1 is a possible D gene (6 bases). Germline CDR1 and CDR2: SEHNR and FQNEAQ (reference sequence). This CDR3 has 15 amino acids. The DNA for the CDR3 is TGTTCCAGCAGCCTAGGACAGCTAGGAAAACCTGAAGCTTTCTTT. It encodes CSSSLGQLGKPEAFF.

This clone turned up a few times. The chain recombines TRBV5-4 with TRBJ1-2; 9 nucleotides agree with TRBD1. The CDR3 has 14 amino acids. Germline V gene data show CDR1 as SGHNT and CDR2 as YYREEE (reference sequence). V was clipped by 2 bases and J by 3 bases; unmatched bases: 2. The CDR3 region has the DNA TGTGCCAGCAGCTTTCGGACAGGGGACTATGGCTACACCTTC. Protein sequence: CASSFRTGDYGYTF.

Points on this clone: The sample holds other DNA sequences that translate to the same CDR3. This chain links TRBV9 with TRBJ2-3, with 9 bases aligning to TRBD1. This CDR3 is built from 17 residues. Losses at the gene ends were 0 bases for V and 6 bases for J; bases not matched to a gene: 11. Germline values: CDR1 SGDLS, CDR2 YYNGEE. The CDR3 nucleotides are TGTGCCAGCAGCGTAGGGTCGGGACAGGGAGGAGGGGATACGCAGTATTTT. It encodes CASSVGSGQGGGDTQYF.

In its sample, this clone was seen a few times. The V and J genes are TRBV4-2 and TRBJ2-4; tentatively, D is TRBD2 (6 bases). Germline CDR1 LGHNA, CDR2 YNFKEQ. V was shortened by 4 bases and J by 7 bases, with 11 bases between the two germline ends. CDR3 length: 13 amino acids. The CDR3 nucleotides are TGTGCCAGCAGCCCCGGGACTGGGAACATTCAGTACTTC. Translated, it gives CASSPGTGNIQYF.

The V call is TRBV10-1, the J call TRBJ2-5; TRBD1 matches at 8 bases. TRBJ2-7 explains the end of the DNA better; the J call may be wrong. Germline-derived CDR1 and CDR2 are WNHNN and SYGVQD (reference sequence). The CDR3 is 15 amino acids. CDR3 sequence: CASTGTGELGYEQYF. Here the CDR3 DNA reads TGCGCCAGCACCGGGACAGGCGAACTGGGCTACGAGCAGTACTTC.

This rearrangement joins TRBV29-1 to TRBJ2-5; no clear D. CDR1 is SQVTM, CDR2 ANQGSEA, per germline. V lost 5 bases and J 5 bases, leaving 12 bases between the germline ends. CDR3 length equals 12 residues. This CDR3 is CSVLTNWETQYF. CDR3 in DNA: TGCAGCGTTTTAACCAACTGGGAGACCCAGTACTTC.

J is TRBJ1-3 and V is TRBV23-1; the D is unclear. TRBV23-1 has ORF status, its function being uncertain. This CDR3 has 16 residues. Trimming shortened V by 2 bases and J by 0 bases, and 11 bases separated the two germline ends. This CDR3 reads CASSQGSRFSGNTIYF. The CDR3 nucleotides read TGCGCCAGCAGTCAAGGTTCGAGGTTCTCTGGAAACACCATATATTTT.

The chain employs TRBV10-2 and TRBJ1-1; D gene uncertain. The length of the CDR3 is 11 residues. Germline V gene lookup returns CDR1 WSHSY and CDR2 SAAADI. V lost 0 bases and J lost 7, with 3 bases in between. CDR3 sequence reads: CASSESVEAFF. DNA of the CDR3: TGCGCCAGCAGTGAGTCCGTTGAAGCTTTCTTT.

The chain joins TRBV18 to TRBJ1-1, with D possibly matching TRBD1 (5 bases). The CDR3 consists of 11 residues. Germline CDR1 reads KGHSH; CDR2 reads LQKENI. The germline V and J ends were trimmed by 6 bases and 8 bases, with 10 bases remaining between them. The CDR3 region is CASSEDIEAFF. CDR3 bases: TGTGCCAGCTCCGAGGACATAGAAGCTTTCTTT.

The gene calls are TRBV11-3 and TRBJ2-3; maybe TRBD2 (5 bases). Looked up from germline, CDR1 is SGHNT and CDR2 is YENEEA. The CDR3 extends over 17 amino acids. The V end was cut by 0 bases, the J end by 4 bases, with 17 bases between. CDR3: CASSLDQASIFPDTQYF. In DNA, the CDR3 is TGTGCCAGCAGCTTAGATCAGGCTAGCATATTCCCAGATACGCAGTATTTT.

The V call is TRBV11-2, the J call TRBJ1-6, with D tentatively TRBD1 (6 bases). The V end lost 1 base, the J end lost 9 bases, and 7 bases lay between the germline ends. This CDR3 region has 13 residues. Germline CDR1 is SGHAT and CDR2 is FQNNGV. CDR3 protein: CASSLGRGSPLHF. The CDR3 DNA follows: TGTGCCAGCAGCTTAGGCAGGGGTTCACCCCTCCACTTT.